The rows below give T cell receptor beta chains drawn from one sample of a study of CD8+CD57+ T cells in acquired aplastic anemia. TCRdb called the reads again in MiXCR, with one record for every CDR3 protein. This table has hundreds of thousands of distinct CDR3 sequences, 65% to 80% appearing once. Input material: sorted CD4+, CD8+, or CD8+CD57+ T cells (not recorded which) from PBMCs. Receptors were obtained from a human donor in good health, serving as a control. Both conserved end residues are part of each CDR3. D genes are given only for firm matches. Not all rows give a size; the values are once, few, many and, for expanded clones, a class.

>-|many|TRBV6-2/TRBV6-3|TRBJ2-7
CASSYSPQKQYF
TGTGCCAGCAGTTACTCGCCCCAGAAGCAGTACTTC
>-|-|TRBV2|TRBJ2-7
CAITDGSDYEQYF
TGTGCCATCACCGACGGGAGTGACTACGAGCAGTACTTC
>-|-|TRBV7-2|TRBJ1-6
CASSLNGQSPLHF
TGTGCCAGCAGCTTGAACGGCCAATCACCCCTCCACTTT
>TRBD1|-|TRBV7-3|TRBJ1-1
CASSHQGQGRNTEAFF
TGTGCCAGCAGCCACCAAGGACAGGGCCGGAACACTGAAGCTTTCTTT
>-|-|TRBV5-1|TRBJ1-6
CASSLTAGNTGDSPLHF
TGCGCCAGCAGCCTAACAGCTGGAAACACGGGTGATTCACCCCTCCACTTT
>-|few|TRBV20-1|TRBJ2-1
CSARPRVNTEQFF
TGCAGTGCTCGTCCTCGGGTGAACACTGAGCAGTTCTTC
>TRBD2|-|TRBV4-2|TRBJ2-5
CASSQGLAGGETQYF
TGTGCCAGCAGCCAGGGACTAGCGGGGGGAGAGACCCAGTACTTC
>TRBD1|many|TRBV7-9|TRBJ2-3
CASSLGYRGRTDTQYF
TGTGCCAGCAGCTTAGGGTACAGGGGGCGGACAGATACGCAGTATTTT
>TRBD1|many|TRBV29-1|TRBJ2-7
CSVADRGYEQYF
TGCAGCGTTGCCGACAGGGGATACGAGCAGTACTTC
>-|-|TRBV5-4|TRBJ2-1
CASSLPGGLTNEQFF
TGTGCCAGCAGCTTGCCAGGCGGACTTACCAATGAGCAGTTCTTC
>-|-|TRBV5-1|TRBJ1-6
CASSLMGDGDPPLHF
TGCGCCAGCAGCTTGATGGGGGATGGAGATCCACCCCTCCACTTT
>-|-|TRBV25-1|TRBJ2-7
CASSGGGRGSYEQYF
TGTGCCAGCAGTGGGGGGGGCAGGGGCTCCTACGAGCAGTACTTC
>-|-|TRBV7-9|TRBJ2-3
CASIPSDSSSTDTQYF
TGTGCCAGCATCCCTTCTGACTCGTCGTCCACAGATACGCAGTATTTT
>-|-|TRBV7-2|TRBJ2-5
CASSSDFFLETQYF
TGTGCCAGCAGCTCGGACTTTTTCCTTGAGACCCAGTACTTC
>-|-|TRBV7-2|TRBJ2-2
CASSLAGGNQPQQLFF
TGTGCCAGCAGCCTCGCAGGTGGCAATCAGCCCCAGCAGCTGTTTTTT
>TRBD2|many|TRBV4-1|TRBJ2-1
CASSQVRGANYNEQFF
TGCGCCAGCAGCCAAGTGCGGGGGGCAAATTACAATGAGCAGTTCTTC
>TRBD2|once|TRBV29-1|TRBJ2-1
CSVDKLAGGGYNEQFF
TGCAGCGTCGATAAACTGGCGGGGGGTGGTTACAATGAGCAGTTCTTC
>-|many|TRBV5-8|TRBJ1-3
CASSLDSLTSGNTIYF
TGTGCCAGCAGCCTTGACAGTCTTACTTCTGGAAACACCATATATTTT
>TRBD1|many|TRBV20-1|TRBJ1-1
CSARVSGGATEAFF
TGCAGTGCTAGAGTGTCAGGGGGCGCCACTGAAGCTTTCTTT
>-|once|TRBV7-9|TRBJ2-5
CASSSAAYQESQYF
TGTGCCAGCAGCTCGGCAGCGTATCAAGAGAGCCAGTACTTC
>-|-|TRBV20-1|TRBJ1-2
CSARDVTSGAF
TGCAGTGCTAGAGATGTGACTAGCGGGGCCTTC
>-|many|TRBV5-8|TRBJ1-3
CASSLYRDSGNTIYF
TGTGCCAGCAGCTTGTACAGGGACTCTGGAAACACCATATATTTT
>-|-|TRBV19|TRBJ2-7
CASSRGAGSPYEQYF
TGTGCCAGTAGTAGGGGGGCAGGGAGCCCCTACGAGCAGTACTTC
>-|-|TRBV29-1|TRBJ1-5
CSDQGNQPQHF
TGCAGTGACCAAGGGAATCAGCCCCAGCATTTT
>TRBD2|once|TRBV20-1|TRBJ2-1
CSAQTRGAGGTEQFF
TGCAGTGCCCAAACTCGCGGAGCGGGGGGTACTGAGCAGTTCTTC
>TRBD1|-|TRBV14|TRBJ2-7
CASSQLIRQGSYEQYF
TGTGCCAGCAGCCAACTTATCAGACAGGGCAGCTACGAGCAGTACTTC
>-|many|TRBV6-4|TRBJ1-6
CASKDVFEGGSPLHF
TGTGCCAGCAAGGACGTCTTCGAAGGTGGTTCACCCCTCCACTTT
>TRBD1|-|TRBV12-3/TRBV12-4|TRBJ1-2
CASSGDSELTNYGYTF
TGTGCCAGCAGTGGGGACAGCGAGCTTACTAACTATGGCTACACCTTC
>-|-|TRBV15|TRBJ1-5
CPTHRYEAGRQPQHF
TGTCCCACCCACCGATATGAAGCCGGGCGTCAGCCCCAGCATTTT
>-|-|TRBV5-6|TRBJ1-4
CASSVQTGYGKLFF
TGTGCCAGCAGCGTTCAAACAGGGTACGGAAAACTGTTTTTT
>-|-|TRBV7-8|TRBJ1-1
CASSLAGAPETQDAFF
TGTGCCAGCAGCTTAGCGGGAGCACCCGAGACGCAGGATGCTTTCTTT
>TRBD1|few|TRBV12-3/TRBV12-4|TRBJ1-6
CASALGQGGNSPLHF
TGTGCCAGCGCTCTGGGACAGGGGGGTAATTCACCCCTCCACTTT
>TRBD2|-|TRBV7-3|TRBJ2-2
CASSQEREGVRFF
TGTGCCAGCAGCCAGGAACGGGAGGGAGTTCGCTTTTTT
>TRBD1|-|TRBV15|TRBJ2-7
CATSRDFGQAYEQYF
TGTGCCACCAGCAGAGATTTCGGACAGGCCTACGAGCAGTACTTC
>-|-|TRBV29-1|TRBJ2-1
CSVHRQDSPFNEQFF
TGCAGCGTACACAGACAGGACTCACCCTTCAATGAGCAGTTCTTC
>TRBD1|many|TRBV30|TRBJ2-7
CAWKGGNGDEQYF
TGTGCCTGGAAAGGGGGCAATGGTGACGAGCAGTACTTC
>-|-|TRBV7-3|TRBJ2-6
CASSHDSSSGANVLTF
TGTGCCAGCAGCCATGACAGCAGCTCTGGGGCCAACGTCCTGACTTTC
>-|-|TRBV20-1|TRBJ1-1
CSARDAGGGEAFF
TGCAGTGCTAGAGATGCGGGGGGAGGCGAAGCTTTCTTT
>TRBD1|-|TRBV7-2|TRBJ2-1
CASSSDRGWEQFF
TGTGCCAGCAGCTCCGACAGGGGGTGGGAGCAGTTCTTC
>-|-|TRBV7-2|TRBJ1-6
CASSFEPILNHPPLHF
TGTGCCAGCAGCTTTGAGCCGATTCTCAATCATCCACCGCTCCACTTT
>-|-|TRBV7-9|TRBJ2-2
CASTQGGERGAVFFF
-
>TRBD2|-|TRBV20-1|TRBJ2-3
CSALLAGGSTDTQYF
TGCAGCGCCCTACTAGCGGGGGGTAGCACAGATACGCAGTATTTT